This T cell receptor (beta chain) was retrieved from a study of technical replicates of blood from several donors. There are 17 residues in the CDR3. Per the germline V gene, CDR1 is SGHVS and CDR2 is FNYEAQ. After removal of 1 base from V and 5 bases from J, the junction contained 9 bases not matched to a gene. Generated by immunoSEQ multiplex PCR, the TCRdb table keeps only in-frame clones and is missing some. The sample yields about 69,000 clones, approximately 88% seen once. Source material: PBMCs. The genes are TRBV7-6 and TRBJ2-7; 12 nucleotides line up with TRBD2. The clonotype originates from a human donor in good health. Some clones in this sample may be carry-over from other donors' samples. The DNA for the CDR3 is TGTGCCAGCAGCTTAGAGAATGGACTAGCGGGGTGGAACGAGCAGTACTTC. It is translated as CASSLENGLAGWNEQYF.